This T cell receptor (beta chain) was recovered during a study of shared clonotypes between healthy human individuals (dated by TCRdb to the early 2020s). With regard to the full study: A couple of women and a few men aged 18 to 49 years were included in the cohort. Per donor, three plates each were used for CD4 naive and CD4 memory, two for CD8 naive, and one for CD8 memory. To estimate repertoire size and how much clonotype sharing occurs between individuals, the study deeply sequenced the blood TCR repertoires of a handful of healthy adults. To increase sequencing depth and limit assay-specific biases, TCR repertoire library preparation and sequencing were carried out by different laboratories using diverse techniques. Leukapheresis yielded between about 0.94 and 9 billion PBMCs per donor. What the research found in general, with its limitations: Across a handful of donors, about 4.5% of naive CD4, 3% to 3.5% of naive CD8, about 2.3% of memory CD4, and 0.3% to 0.45% of memory CD8 clonotypes were shared. Pairwise subsampling led to the expectation that sequencing depth would affect the degree of clonotype sharing among donors. Incomplete sequencing was indicated by rarefaction of sorted-subset datasets, despite the large sequencing depth. Higher generation probabilities were observed for clonotypes shared by all four sorted-subset donors than for non-shared clonotypes. Sampling was limited to blood, and TCR repertoires in tissue likely differ from TCR repertoires in blood. Naive subsets generally had larger estimated clonotype richness than memory subsets. Because the study included only a small number of donors, the genetic and exposure-history diversity represented was limited.

CD8 naive samples were obtained by positive selection for CCR7 among CD45RO-negative cells, yielding a CD45RA+CCR7+ population from which TemRA cells were excluded. Donors were healthy HIV-negative adults with no recently reported acute infections or vaccinations. Every donor was a Caucasian adult living in Nashville, Tennessee, USA. Blood was obtained by leukapheresis, after which PBMCs were separated by Ficoll-Histopaque density gradient centrifugation and cryopreserved in liquid nitrogen vapor phase. Analytical flow cytometry was used to check the purity and quantity of every magnetically sorted T cell population. Each sorted fraction had its genomic DNA isolated and then quantified by UV absorbance on a Nanodrop 2000c. CDR1 and CDR2 are read off the germline V gene (reference sequence) as LNHNV and YYDKDF. V is cut back by 4 bases and J by 7 bases, with 12 bases in the junction unmatched. The CDR3 has 16 amino acids, counting the end cysteine and phenylalanine. Only the CDR3 region is kept as DNA, spanning 48 bases read in frame from base 1.

For this clone: The antigen it recognizes is unknown. No base quality information exists; no much larger clone differs at one position.

Using the deep immunoSEQ assay, TCR CDR3 regions were amplified from genomic DNA by multiplex PCR. Extracted genomic DNA from each cell subset was distributed evenly across all wells of several immunoSEQ 96-well plates, and each plate was treated as a replicate. For sorted subsets, around 200 ng genomic DNA, equal to 30,000 to 35,000 T cell genomes, was loaded into each replicate PCR. Purified libraries were quantified with a Qubit 3.0 fluorometer, sized on a Bioanalyzer 2100, and re-quantified with the KAPA Library Quantification kit. A separate single-read 150-cycle Illumina NextSeq 550 flow cell was used to sequence each immunoSEQ 96-well plate. The authors' pipeline ran thus. The immunoSEQ output contained only junctional sequences without quality scores, so filtering could not match that applied to full-length reads. To assign V/J genes and CDR3, sequences were annotated against IMGT germline references using PyIR, a Python wrapper for IgBLAST v1.9. Reads with weak V/J assignments (E-value above 1e-6), missing CDR3, stop codons, out-of-frame junctions, or ambiguous translated residues were removed. V3J clonotypes were defined as sequences sharing the same inferred V gene, J gene, and CDR3 amino acid sequence. The percentage overlap between two repertoires was calculated by dividing the number of shared unique clonotypes by the size of the smaller repertoire. RTK rarefaction, the Chao1 estimator, and Recon v2.1 estimates of unobserved clonotypes were used to assess repertoire richness. For all TCRbeta clonotypes obtained by the gDNA method from a few donors, generation probabilities were computed with OLGA. This is the immuneACCESS table as TCRdb keeps it, with only in-frame sequences that have V and J called. A part of the clones is gone; compared with another copy, unresolved V genes explain less than half, and the rest is unexplained. V, J and clone size were drawn from that table, and D and trimming were deduced from the DNA. The sample table holds roughly 2.1 million clones, of which about 92% were seen once. The ten largest clones add up to roughly 1.7% of the sample.

Sample: naive CD8+ T cells from PBMCs. The sample's cell subset or site, from its label and the paper: CD45RA+CCR7+. The sequence derives from a young man in good health. Some clones in this sample may be carry-over from other donors' samples. The sequence is built from TRBV15 and TRBJ2-7; a stretch of 11 junction bases matches TRBD2. Here the CDR3 is given as CATSTRLAGPTNEQYF. The nucleotides are TGTGCCACCAGCACCCGACTAGCGGGACCTACTAATGAGCAGTACTTC.